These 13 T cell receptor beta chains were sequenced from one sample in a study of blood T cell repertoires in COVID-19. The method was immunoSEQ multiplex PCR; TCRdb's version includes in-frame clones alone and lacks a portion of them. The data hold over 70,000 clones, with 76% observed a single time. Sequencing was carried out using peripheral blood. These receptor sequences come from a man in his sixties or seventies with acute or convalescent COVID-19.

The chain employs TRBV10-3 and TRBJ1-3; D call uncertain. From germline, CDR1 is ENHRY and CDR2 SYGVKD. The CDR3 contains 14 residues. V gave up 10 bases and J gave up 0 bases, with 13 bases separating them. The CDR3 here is CATLDGSSGNTIYF. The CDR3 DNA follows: TGTGCCACCCTGGACGGGAGCTCTGGAAACACCATATATTTT.

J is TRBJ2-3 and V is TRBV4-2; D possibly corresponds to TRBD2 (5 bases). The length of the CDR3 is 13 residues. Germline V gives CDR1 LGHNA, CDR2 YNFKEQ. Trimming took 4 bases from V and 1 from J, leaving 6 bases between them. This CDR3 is CASSPEGTDTQYF. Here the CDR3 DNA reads TGTGCCAGCAGCCCGGAGGGCACAGATACGCAGTATTTT.

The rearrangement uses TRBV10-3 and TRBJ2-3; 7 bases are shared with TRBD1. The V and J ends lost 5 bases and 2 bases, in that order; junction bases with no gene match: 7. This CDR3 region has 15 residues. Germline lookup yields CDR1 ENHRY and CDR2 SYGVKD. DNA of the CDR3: TGTGCCATCAGTACACCGGGACAGTCCACAGATACGCAGTATTTT. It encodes CAISTPGQSTDTQYF.

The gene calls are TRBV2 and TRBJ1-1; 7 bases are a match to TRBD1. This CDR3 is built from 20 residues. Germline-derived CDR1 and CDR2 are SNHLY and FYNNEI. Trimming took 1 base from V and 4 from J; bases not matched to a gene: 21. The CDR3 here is CASSEGGYRGTRAGGTEAFF. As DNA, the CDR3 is TGTGCCAGCAGTGAAGGCGGATACAGGGGAACCCGTGCGGGAGGCACTGAAGCTTTCTTT.

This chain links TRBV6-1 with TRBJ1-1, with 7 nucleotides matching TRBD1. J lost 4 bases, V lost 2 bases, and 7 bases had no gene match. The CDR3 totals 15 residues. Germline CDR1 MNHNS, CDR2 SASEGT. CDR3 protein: CASSELPRGSTEAFF. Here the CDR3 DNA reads TGTGCCAGCAGTGAACTCCCCAGGGGGAGCACTGAAGCTTTCTTT.

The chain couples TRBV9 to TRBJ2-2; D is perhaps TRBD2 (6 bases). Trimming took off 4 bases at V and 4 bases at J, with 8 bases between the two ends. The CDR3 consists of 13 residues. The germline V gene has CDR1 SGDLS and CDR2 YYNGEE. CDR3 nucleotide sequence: TGTGCCAGCAGCAAGGGAGGCACCGGGGAGCTGTTTTTT. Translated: CASSKGGTGELFF.

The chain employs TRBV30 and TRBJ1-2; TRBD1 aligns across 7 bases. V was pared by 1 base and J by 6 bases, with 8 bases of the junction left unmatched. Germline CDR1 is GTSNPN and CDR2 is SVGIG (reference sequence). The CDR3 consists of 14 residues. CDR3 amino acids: CAWSALTGTDGYTF. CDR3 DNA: TGTGCCTGGAGTGCCCTGACAGGGACTGATGGCTACACCTTC.

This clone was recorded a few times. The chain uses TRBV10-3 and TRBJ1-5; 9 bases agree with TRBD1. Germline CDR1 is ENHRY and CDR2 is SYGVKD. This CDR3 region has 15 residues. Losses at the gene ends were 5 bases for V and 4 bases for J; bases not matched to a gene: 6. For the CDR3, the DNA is TGTGCCATCAGTCCGGGACAGGGATCGAATCAGCCCCAGCATTTT. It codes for CAISPGQGSNQPQHF.

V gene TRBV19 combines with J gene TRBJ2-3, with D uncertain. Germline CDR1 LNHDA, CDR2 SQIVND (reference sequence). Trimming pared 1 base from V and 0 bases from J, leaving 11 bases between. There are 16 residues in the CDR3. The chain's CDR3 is CASSIVNLVSTDTQYF. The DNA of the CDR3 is TGTGCCAGTAGTATAGTGAACTTGGTTAGCACAGATACGCAGTATTTT.

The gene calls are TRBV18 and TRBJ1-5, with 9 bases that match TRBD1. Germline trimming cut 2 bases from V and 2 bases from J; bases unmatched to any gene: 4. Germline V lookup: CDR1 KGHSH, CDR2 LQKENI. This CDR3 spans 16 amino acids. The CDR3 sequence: CASSPETGGGNQPQHF. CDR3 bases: TGTGCCAGCTCACCAGAGACAGGGGGTGGCAATCAGCCCCAGCATTTT.

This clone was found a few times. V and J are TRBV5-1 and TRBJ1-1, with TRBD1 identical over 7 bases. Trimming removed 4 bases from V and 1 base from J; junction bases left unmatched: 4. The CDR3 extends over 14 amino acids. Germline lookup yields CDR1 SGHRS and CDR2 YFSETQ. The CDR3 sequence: CASSPEGANTEAFF. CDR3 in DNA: TGCGCCAGCAGCCCGGAGGGGGCGAACACTGAAGCTTTCTTT.

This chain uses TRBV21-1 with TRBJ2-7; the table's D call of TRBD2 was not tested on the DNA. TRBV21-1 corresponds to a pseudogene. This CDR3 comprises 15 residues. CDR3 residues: CASSKDTSGEDEQYV. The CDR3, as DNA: TGTGCCAGCAGCAAAGATACTAGCGGGGAAGACGAGCAGTACGTC.

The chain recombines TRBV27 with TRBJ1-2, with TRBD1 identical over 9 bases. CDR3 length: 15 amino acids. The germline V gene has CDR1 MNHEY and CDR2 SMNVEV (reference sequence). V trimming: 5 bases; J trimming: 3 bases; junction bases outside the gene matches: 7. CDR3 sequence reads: CASSRTGQGDYGYTF. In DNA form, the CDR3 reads TGTGCCAGCAGTCGAACGGGACAGGGCGACTATGGCTACACCTTC.